The entry below describes one T cell receptor (beta chain). These data come from a study of neoadjuvant anti-PD-1 for oral cavity cancer. Generated by immunoSEQ multiplex PCR, the TCRdb table keeps only in-frame clones and is missing some. The sample holds 14,000 or so clones, about 70% seen once. This material consisted of PBMCs, taken before nivolumab (anti-PD-1) treatment. This receptor was obtained from a person aged 40 to 85 with oral cavity squamous cell carcinoma.

CDR3 DNA sequence: TGCAGCGTTGAAAGGTGGAACACTGAAGCTTTCTTT. Translating it yields CSVERWNTEAFF. This chain uses TRBV29-1 with TRBJ1-1; D not resolved. V was clipped by 2 bases and J by 1 base, with 5 bases between them. Germline loops: CDR1 SQVTM, CDR2 ANQGSEA. The CDR3 runs to 12 residues.